Below are 6 T cell receptor beta chains sequenced from a single sample in a study of early T cells in non-severe SARS-CoV-2 infection (dated by TCRdb to about 2021). Libraries were made using 5' RACE. Sequencing used a NextSeq 500. TCRdb itself trimmed the public reads at Q25 with fastp, ran MiXCR and retained productive beta chains. Rows matching on CDR3 protein sequence are summarized as one entry with the most common DNA and genes. The sample table holds some 59,000 distinct CDR3 sequences, of which roughly 10% were seen once. Just over 4.5% of the sample comes from the top ten. The specimen sequenced was whole blood. The receptors stem from an adult who was a healthcare worker with PCR-confirmed SARS-CoV-2 infection or an uninfected control (not recorded which).

This clonotype was seen at least ten times. V and J are TRBV30 and TRBJ2-7, with 11 bases lining up with TRBD2. The germline V gene encodes CDR1 GTSNPN and CDR2 SVGIG (reference sequence). After removal of 7 bases from V and 2 bases from J, the junction contained 1 base not matched to a gene. CDR3 length: 12 residues. The CDR3 nucleotides are TGTGCCTCGGGACTAGCGGCCTACGAGCAGTACTTC. As protein: CASGLAAYEQYF.

This clonotype was seen at least ten times. V gene TRBV19 combines with J gene TRBJ2-7; D might be TRBD1 (5 bases). V was trimmed by 5 bases and J by 2 bases, leaving 10 bases between them. CDR1 LNHDA and CDR2 SQIVND come from the germline V gene (reference sequence). This CDR3 is 13 amino acids long. CDR3 region: CASSLRVAYEQYF. DNA for the CDR3: TGTGCCAGTAGTCTCAGGGTAGCCTACGAGCAGTACTTC.

In this sample, this clonotype turned up many times. The rearrangement links TRBV7-8 to TRBJ1-5, with TRBD1 as a possible D gene (5 bases). Trimming took off 5 bases at V and 2 bases at J, with 19 bases between the two ends. The V gene's germline CDR1 is SGHVS and CDR2 FQNEAQ. The CDR3 totals 17 residues. The CDR3 DNA sequence: TGTGCCAGCAGCCGAGGCAGGCTGGGGGGTCGCAATCAGCCCCAGCATTTT. Its translation is CASSRGRLGGRNQPQHF.

This clonotype was recorded a few times. The chain uses TRBV10-3 and TRBJ1-2, with 7 bases that match TRBD1. There are 13 residues in the CDR3. Germline CDR1 is ENHRY and CDR2 is SYGVKD. V shed 7 bases, J shed 4 bases, and the junction held 6 bases outside the gene matches. DNA for the CDR3: TGTGCCATCACCAAGGACAGGCCCTATGGCTACACCTTC. Encoded protein: CAITKDRPYGYTF.

Many counts were recorded for this clonotype. The J gene is TRBJ2-1, the V gene TRBV29-1, with D possibly being TRBD2 (5 bases). CDR3 length: 14 residues. V was pared by 6 bases and J by 1 base, with 13 bases between. The V gene's germline CDR1 is SQVTM and CDR2 ANQGSEA. The CDR3 sequence: CSVAARDSYNEQFF. Here the CDR3 DNA reads TGCAGCGTCGCCGCCCGGGATTCCTACAATGAGCAGTTCTTC.

The V gene is TRBV9, the J gene TRBJ2-7; 9 positions agree with TRBD1. This CDR3 region has 14 residues. Germline lookup yields CDR1 SGDLS and CDR2 YYNGEE. J lost 5 bases, V lost 3 bases, and 6 bases had no gene match. CDR3 amino acids: CASSASGQGHEQYF. The CDR3 DNA reads TGTGCCAGCAGCGCGTCGGGACAGGGCCACGAGCAGTACTTC.